Listed below are T cell receptor beta chains from one sample, sequenced in a study of T cell changes during pregnancy in multiple sclerosis. Sequencing was performed with immunoSEQ multiplex PCR; in TCRdb, only in-frame clones are kept and a portion is missing. The table has about 48,000 clones, roughly 85% seen once. The specimen comprised CD4+ T cells from peripheral blood mononuclear cells, sampled in the second trimester of pregnancy. Receptors were obtained from a female donor with multiple sclerosis, enrolled in a pregnancy study. CDR3s include the opening cysteine and the closing phenylalanine or tryptophan. D genes are given only for firm matches. Size values are once, few and many counts, or a class for expanded clones, and some rows have none.

TRBV5-1,NA,NA,TRBJ1-2,CASSLEGVYGYTF,TGCGCCAGCAGCTTGGAAGGGGTCTATGGCTACACCTTC
TRBV18,NA,NA,TRBJ2-7,CASSPQEGLYEQYF,TGTGCCAGCTCACCGCAAGAGGGTTTGTACGAGCAGTACTTC
TRBV28,NA,NA,TRBJ1-1,CASKYAVEAFF,TGTGCCAGCAAGTATGCGGTTGAAGCTTTCTTT
TRBV28,NA,TRBD1,TRBJ1-1,CASRPRDRVNTEAFF,TGTGCCAGCAGGCCTCGGGACAGGGTCAACACTGAAGCTTTCTTT
TRBV11-2,NA,NA,TRBJ1-2,CASSLAGLGGYTF,TGTGCCAGCAGCTTAGCAGGGTTGGGTGGCTACACCTTC
TRBV9,once,NA,TRBJ2-7,CASSRTASYEQYF,TGTGCCAGCAGCAGGACAGCCTCCTACGAGCAGTACTTC
TRBV5-1,NA,NA,TRBJ2-7,CASSLGVIDYEQYF,TGCGCCAGCAGCTTGGGTGTCATAGACTACGAGCAGTACTTC
TRBV7-8,NA,NA,TRBJ1-2,CASSPEGAGYTF,TGTGCCAGCAGCCCAGAGGGAGCAGGCTACACCTTC
TRBV5-1,NA,TRBD1,TRBJ1-2,CASSLGQILNYGYTF,TGCGCCAGCAGCCTGGGACAGATTCTCAACTATGGCTACACCTTC
TRBV11-2,NA,NA,TRBJ2-1,CATGGSSYNEQFF,TGTGCCACAGGAGGGAGCTCCTACAATGAGCAGTTCTTC
TRBV9,NA,TRBD2,TRBJ2-7,CASNPGGDSSYEQYF,TGTGCCAGCAACCCCGGGGGGGATAGCTCCTACGAGCAGTACTTC
TRBV5-1,NA,TRBD2,TRBJ2-1,CASSLGAGAARIYNEQFF,TGCGCCAGCAGCTTGGGGGCGGGAGCGGCCCGCATTTACAATGAGCAGTTCTTC
TRBV28,NA,NA,TRBJ2-3,CASSDSGTTDTQYF,TGTGCCAGCAGTGATAGCGGAACTACAGATACGCAGTATTTT
TRBV10-3,NA,TRBD1,TRBJ1-5,CAISESYGQGVNQPQHF,TGTGCCATCAGTGAGTCGTATGGACAGGGCGTCAATCAGCCCCAGCATTTT
TRBV7-3,once,TRBD1,TRBJ2-1,CASSLWDSPYNEQFF,TGTGCCAGCAGCTTATGGGACAGCCCCTACAATGAGCAGTTCTTC
TRBV5-1,NA,TRBD2,TRBJ2-7,CASSLRTSGDEQYF,TGCGCCAGCAGCTTGAGAACTAGCGGGGATGAGCAGTACTTC
TRBV7-9,NA,TRBD1,TRBJ1-2,CASSLTSGGWDYGYTF,TGTGCCAGCAGCTTAACCTCAGGGGGCTGGGACTATGGCTACACCTTC
TRBV19,NA,NA,TRBJ2-1,CASSIGQSEQFF,TGTGCCAGTAGTATAGGGCAATCTGAGCAGTTCTTC
TRBV7-2,NA,TRBD1,TRBJ1-5,CASSPTLGQVGPQHF,TGTGCCAGCAGCCCCACACTAGGACAGGTAGGGCCCCAGCATTTT
TRBV5-1,few,TRBD2,TRBJ2-5,CASSLGLAVIETQYF,TGCGCCAGCAGCTTGGGACTAGCGGTTATAGAGACCCAGTACTTC
TRBV7-2,NA,NA,TRBJ2-3,CASSILTDTQYF,TGTGCCAGCAGCATACTCACAGATACGCAGTATTTT
TRBV9,NA,TRBD2,TRBJ2-1,CASSALAGEQFF,TGTGCCAGCAGCGCCCTAGCGGGTGAGCAGTTCTTC
TRBV19,once,NA,TRBJ1-4,CATADREKLFF,TGTGCCACCGCAGACAGGGAAAAACTGTTTTTT
TRBV19,NA,TRBD1,TRBJ2-2,CASSGTGNTGELFF,TGTGCCAGTAGTGGGACAGGGAACACCGGGGAGCTGTTTTTT
TRBV11-2,NA,NA,TRBJ1-5,CASSLGRGGNQPQHF,TGTGCCAGCAGCTTAGGTAGGGGCGGCAATCAGCCCCAGCATTTT
TRBV5-6,NA,TRBD1,TRBJ2-5,CASSVGFRQGEGTQYF,TGTGCCAGCAGTGTGGGCTTCAGACAGGGGGAGGGGACCCAGTACTTC
TRBV18,NA,NA,TRBJ2-1,CASSPDTGMYNEQFF,TGTGCCAGCTCACCGGACACAGGAATGTACAATGAGCAGTTCTTC
TRBV5-4,NA,NA,TRBJ2-5,CASSLGIPGLPWETQYF,TGTGCCAGCAGCTTGGGGATTCCGGGACTCCCGTGGGAGACCCAGTACTTC
TRBV6-9,once,NA,TRBJ1-5,CASSYWAVDQPQHF,TGTGCCAGCAGTTATTGGGCAGTGGATCAGCCCCAGCATTTT
TRBV2,medium-sized,TRBD1,TRBJ2-7,CASRPRLTGANAYEQYF,TGTGCCAGCAGACCTCGGCTGACAGGGGCGAATGCCTACGAGCAGTACTTC
TRBV5-1,NA,NA,TRBJ2-7,CASSLDGSIAYEQYF,TGCGCCAGCAGCTTGGATGGTAGCATCGCCTACGAGCAGTACTTC
TRBV18,once,NA,TRBJ1-5,CASSPPMEGSNQPQHF,TGTGCCAGCTCACCACCGATGGAGGGTAGCAATCAGCCCCAGCATTTT
TRBV6-1,NA,NA,TRBJ1-1,CATRREMNTEAFF,TGTGCCACTAGACGGGAGATGAACACTGAAGCTTTCTTT
TRBV4-2,NA,NA,TRBJ2-7,CASSQSVAEGYEQYF,TGTGCCAGCAGCCAAAGCGTAGCAGAAGGTTACGAGCAGTACTTC
TRBV25-1,NA,TRBD2,TRBJ2-2,CASSDSPGGGKNTGELFF,TGTGCCAGCAGTGACTCCCCTGGCGGGGGTAAGAACACCGGGGAGCTGTTTTTT
TRBV4-2,NA,TRBD1,TRBJ2-7,CASSQEEQGAHEQYF,TGTGCCAGCAGCCAAGAAGAGCAGGGGGCCCACGAGCAGTACTTC
TRBV7-3,large,NA,TRBJ1-5,CASSTGPNQPQHF,TGTGCCAGCAGCACAGGGCCCAATCAGCCCCAGCATTTT